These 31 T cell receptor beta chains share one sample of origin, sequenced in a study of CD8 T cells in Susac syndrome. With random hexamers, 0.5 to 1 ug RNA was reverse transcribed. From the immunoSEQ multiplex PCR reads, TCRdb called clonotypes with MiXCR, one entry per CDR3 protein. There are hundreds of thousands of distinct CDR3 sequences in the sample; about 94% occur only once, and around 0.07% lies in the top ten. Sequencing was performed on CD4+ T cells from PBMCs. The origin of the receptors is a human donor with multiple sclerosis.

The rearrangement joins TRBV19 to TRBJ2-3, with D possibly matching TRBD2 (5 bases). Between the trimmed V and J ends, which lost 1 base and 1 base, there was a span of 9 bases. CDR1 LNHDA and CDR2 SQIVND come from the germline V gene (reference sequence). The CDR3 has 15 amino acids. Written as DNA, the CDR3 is TGTGCCAGTAGTATAGCGGACGGGGGCACAGATACGCAGTATTTT. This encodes CASSIADGGTDTQYF.

For the CDR3, the DNA is TGTGCCTGCCGACTTCTCAATGAGCAGTTCTTC. Translated: CACRLLNEQFF. The chain carries TRBV6-6 and TRBJ2-1, with unresolved D. Looked up from germline, CDR1 is MNHNY and CDR2 is SVGAGI (reference sequence). The germline V and J ends were trimmed by 11 bases and 6 bases, with 11 bases remaining between them. The CDR3 is 11 amino acids.

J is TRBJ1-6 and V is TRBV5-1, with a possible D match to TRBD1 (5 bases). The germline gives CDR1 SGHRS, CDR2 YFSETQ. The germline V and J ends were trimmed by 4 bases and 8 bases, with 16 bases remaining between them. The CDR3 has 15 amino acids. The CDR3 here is CASSPAGMEDSPLHF. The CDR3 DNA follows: TGCGCCAGCAGCCCTGCAGGGATGGAAGATTCACCCCTCCACTTT.

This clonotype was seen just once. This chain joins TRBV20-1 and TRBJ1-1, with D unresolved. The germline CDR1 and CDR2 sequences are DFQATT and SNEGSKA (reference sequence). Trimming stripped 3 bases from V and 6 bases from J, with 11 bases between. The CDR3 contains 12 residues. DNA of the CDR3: TGCAGTGCTAGTATTGGGCGGGCTGAAGCTTTCTTT. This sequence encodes CSASIGRAEAFF.

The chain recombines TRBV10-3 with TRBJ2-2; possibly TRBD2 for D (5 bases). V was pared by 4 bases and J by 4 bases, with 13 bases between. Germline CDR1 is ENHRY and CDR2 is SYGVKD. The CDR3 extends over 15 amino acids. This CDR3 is CAISVRGFGTGELFF. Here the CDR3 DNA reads TGTGCCATCAGTGTAAGAGGGTTCGGCACCGGGGAGCTGTTTTTT.

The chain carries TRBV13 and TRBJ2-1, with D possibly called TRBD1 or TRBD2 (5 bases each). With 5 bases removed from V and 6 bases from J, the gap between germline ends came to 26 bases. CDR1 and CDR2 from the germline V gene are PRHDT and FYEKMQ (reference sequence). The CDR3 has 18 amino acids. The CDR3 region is CASSPEGREVRRPNEQFF. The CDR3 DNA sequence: TGTGCCAGCAGCCCTGAGGGGCGTGAGGTGCGTCGGCCCAATGAGCAGTTCTTC.

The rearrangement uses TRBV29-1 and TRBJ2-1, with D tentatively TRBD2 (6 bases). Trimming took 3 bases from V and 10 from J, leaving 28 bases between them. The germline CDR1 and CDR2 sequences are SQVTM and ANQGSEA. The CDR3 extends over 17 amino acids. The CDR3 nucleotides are TGCAGCGTTGACTCTAGAACTCGCGGGGTCCCCCGAGGGGAGCAGTTCTTC. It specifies CSVDSRTRGVPRGEQFF.

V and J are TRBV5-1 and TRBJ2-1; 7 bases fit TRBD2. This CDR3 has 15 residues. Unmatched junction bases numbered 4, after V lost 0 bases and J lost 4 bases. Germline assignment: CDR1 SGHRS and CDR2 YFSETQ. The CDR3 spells CASSLAGGLYNEQFF. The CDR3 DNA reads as TGCGCCAGCAGCTTGGCCGGGGGACTATACAATGAGCAGTTCTTC. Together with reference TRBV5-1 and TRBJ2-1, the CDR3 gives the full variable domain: KAGVTQTPRYLIKTRGQQVTLSCSPISGHRSVSWYQQTPGQGLQFLFEYFSETQRNKGNFPGRFSGRQFSNSRSEMNVSTLELGDSALYLCASSLAGGLYNEQFFGPGTRLTVL.

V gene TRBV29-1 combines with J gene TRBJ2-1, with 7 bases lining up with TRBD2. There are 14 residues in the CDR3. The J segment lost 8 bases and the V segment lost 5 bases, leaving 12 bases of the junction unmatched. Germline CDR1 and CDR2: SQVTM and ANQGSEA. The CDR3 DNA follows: TGCAGCGTTCGCACGGGGGGAGAAGGGTATGAGCAGTTCTTC. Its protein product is CSVRTGGEGYEQFF.

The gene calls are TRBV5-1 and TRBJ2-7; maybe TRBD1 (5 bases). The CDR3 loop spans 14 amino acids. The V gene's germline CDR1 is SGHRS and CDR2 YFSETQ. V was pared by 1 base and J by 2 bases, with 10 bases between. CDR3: CASSLPPGPYEQYV. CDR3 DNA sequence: TGCGCCAGCAGCTTGCCCCCAGGGCCCTACGAGCAGTACGTC.

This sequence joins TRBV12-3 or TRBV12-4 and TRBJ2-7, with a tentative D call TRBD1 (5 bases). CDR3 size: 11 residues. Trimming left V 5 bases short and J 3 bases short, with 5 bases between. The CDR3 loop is CASSTGYEQYF. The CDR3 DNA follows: TGTGCCAGCAGTACAGGCTACGAGCAGTACTTC.

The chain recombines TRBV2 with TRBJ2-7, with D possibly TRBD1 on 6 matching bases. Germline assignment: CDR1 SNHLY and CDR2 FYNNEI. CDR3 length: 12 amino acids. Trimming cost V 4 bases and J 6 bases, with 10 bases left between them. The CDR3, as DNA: TGTGCCAGCAGTGTACAGGGTGGCGAGCAGTACGTC. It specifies CASSVQGGEQYV.

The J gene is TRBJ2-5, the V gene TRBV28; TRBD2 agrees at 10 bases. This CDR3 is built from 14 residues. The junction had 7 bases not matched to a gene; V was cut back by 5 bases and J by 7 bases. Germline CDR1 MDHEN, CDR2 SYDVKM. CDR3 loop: CASSALQREGTQYF. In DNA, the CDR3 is TGTGCCAGCAGTGCCCTCCAGCGGGAGGGGACCCAGTACTTC.

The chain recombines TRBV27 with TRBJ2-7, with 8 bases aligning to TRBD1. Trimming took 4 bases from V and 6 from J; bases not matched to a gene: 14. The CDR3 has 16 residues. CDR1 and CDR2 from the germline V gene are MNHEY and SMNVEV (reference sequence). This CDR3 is CASSSRTGLPPREQYV. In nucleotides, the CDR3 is TGTGCCAGCAGTTCCCGGACAGGGCTCCCCCCTCGCGAGCAGTACGTC.

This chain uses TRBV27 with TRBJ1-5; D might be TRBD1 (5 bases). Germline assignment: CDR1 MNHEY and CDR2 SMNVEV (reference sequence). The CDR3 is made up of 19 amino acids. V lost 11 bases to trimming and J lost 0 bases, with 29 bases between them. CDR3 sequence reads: CAASRLSGATRISNQPQHF. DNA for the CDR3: TGTGCCGCCAGCAGACTGTCTGGGGCAACCCGTATTAGCAATCAGCCCCAGCATTTT.

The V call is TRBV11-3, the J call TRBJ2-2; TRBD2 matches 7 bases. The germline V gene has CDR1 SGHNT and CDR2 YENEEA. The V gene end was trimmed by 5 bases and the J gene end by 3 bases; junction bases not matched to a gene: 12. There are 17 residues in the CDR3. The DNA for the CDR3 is TGTGCCAGCAGCCTCGGGACTACCCTTAGGGACACCGGGGAGCTGTTTTTT. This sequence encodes CASSLGTTLRDTGELFF.

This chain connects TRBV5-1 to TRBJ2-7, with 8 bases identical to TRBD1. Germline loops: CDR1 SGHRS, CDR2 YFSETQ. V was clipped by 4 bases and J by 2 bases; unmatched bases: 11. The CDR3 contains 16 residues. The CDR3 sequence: CASSRGTGPSPYEQYV. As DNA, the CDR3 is TGCGCCAGCAGCCGGGGGACAGGTCCGTCCCCCTACGAGCAGTACGTC.

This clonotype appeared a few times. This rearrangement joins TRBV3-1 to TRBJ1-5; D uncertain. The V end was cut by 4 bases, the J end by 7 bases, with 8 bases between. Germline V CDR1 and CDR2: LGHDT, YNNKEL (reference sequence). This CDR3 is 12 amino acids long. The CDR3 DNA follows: TGTGCCAGCAGCCCCCCCAGGCAGCCCCAGCATTTT. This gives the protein CASSPPRQPQHF.

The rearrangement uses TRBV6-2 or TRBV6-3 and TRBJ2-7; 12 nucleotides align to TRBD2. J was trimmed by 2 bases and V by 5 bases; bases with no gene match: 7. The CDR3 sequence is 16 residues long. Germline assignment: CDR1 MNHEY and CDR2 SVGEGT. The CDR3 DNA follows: TGTGCCAGCAGTAGCGGGACTAGCGGGTCCACCTACGAGCAGTACGTC. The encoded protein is CASSSGTSGSTYEQYV.

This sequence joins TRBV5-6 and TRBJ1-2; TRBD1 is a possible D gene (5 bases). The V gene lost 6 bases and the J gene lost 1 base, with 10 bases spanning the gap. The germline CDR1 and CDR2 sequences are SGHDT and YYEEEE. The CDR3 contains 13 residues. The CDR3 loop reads CASTIGVNYGYTF. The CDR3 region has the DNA TGTGCCAGCACCATAGGGGTTAACTATGGCTACACCTTC.

The CDR3 here is CASSWDLPSETQYF. The CDR3, as DNA: TGTGCCAGCAGCTGGGACCTGCCGTCGGAGACCCAGTACTTC. V and J are TRBV5-4 and TRBJ2-5; D is tentatively TRBD1 or TRBD2 (5 bases each). Germline V CDR1 and CDR2: SGHNT, YYREEE (reference sequence). With 3 bases removed from V and 5 bases from J, the gap between germline ends came to 14 bases. The CDR3 consists of 14 residues.

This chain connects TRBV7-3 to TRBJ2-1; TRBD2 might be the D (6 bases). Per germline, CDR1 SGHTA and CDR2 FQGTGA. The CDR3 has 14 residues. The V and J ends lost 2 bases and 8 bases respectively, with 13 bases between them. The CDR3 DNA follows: TGTGCCAGCAGCTTAGATGGGGGGAGCGATGAGCAGTTCTTC. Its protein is CASSLDGGSDEQFF.

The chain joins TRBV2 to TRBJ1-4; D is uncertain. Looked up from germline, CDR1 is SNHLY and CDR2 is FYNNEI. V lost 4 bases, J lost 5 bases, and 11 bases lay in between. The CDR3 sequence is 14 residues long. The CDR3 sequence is CASSATLGNEKLFF. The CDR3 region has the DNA TGTGCCAGCAGTGCGACCCTCGGAAATGAAAAACTGTTTTTT.

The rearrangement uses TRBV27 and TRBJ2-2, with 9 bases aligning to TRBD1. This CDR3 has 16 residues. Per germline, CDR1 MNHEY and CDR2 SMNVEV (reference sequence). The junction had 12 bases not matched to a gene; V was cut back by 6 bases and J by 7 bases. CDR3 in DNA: TGTGCCAGCAGCCGCGCCGGGACAGGGTCCGTCGGGGAGCTGTTTTTT. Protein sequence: CASSRAGTGSVGELFF.

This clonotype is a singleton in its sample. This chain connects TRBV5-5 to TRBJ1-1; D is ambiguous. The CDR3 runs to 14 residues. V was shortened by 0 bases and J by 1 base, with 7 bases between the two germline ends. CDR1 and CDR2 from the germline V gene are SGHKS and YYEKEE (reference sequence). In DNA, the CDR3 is TGTGCCAGCAGCTTGGGACGGCCGAACACTGAAGCTTTCTTT. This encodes CASSLGRPNTEAFF.

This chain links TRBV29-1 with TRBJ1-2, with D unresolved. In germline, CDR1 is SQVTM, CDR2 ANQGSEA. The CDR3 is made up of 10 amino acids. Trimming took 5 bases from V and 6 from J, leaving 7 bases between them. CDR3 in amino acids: CSVYDNGYTF. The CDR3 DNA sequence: TGCAGCGTTTATGATAATGGCTACACCTTC.

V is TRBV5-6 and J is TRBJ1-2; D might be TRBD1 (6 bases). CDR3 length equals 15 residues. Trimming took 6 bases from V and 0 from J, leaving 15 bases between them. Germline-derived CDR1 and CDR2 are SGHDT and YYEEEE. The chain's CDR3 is CASTFWGASNYGYTF. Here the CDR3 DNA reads TGTGCCAGCACCTTCTGGGGGGCTTCTAACTATGGCTACACCTTC.

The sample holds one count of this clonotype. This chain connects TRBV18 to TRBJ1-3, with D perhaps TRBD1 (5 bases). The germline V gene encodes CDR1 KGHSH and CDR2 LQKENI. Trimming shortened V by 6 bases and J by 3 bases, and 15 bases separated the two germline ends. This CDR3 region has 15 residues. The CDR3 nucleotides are TGTGCCAGCTCCCGACAGAGGACGTATGGAAACACCATATATTTT. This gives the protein CASSRQRTYGNTIYF.

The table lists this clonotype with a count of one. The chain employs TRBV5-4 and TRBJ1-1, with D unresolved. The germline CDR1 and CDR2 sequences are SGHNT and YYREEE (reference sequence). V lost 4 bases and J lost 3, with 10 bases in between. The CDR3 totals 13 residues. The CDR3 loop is CASSLDVDTEAFF. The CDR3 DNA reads TGTGCCAGCAGCCTAGACGTGGACACTGAAGCTTTCTTT.

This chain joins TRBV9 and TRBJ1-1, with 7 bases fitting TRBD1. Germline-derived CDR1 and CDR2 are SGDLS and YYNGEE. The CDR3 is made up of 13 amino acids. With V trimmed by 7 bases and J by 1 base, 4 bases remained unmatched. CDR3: CASWGQTNTEAFF. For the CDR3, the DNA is TGTGCCAGCTGGGGACAGACGAACACTGAAGCTTTCTTT.

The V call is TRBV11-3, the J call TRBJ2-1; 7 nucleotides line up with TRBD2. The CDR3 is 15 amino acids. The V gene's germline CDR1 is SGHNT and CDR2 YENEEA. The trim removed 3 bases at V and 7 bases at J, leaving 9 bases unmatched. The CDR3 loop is CASSLTSTRGNEQFF. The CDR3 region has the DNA TGTGCCAGCAGCTTGACTAGCACAAGAGGGAATGAGCAGTTCTTC.